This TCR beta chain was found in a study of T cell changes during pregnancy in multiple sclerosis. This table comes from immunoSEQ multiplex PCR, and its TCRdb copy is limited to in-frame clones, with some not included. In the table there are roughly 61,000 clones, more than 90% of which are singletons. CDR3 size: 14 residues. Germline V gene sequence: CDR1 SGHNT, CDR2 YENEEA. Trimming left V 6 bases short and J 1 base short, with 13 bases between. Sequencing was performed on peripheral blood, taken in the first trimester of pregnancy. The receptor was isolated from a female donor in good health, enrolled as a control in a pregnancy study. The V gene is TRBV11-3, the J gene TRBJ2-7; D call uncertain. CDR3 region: CASRPRQVSYEQYF. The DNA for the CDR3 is TGTGCCAGCAGGCCAAGGCAGGTATCCTACGAGCAGTACTTC.